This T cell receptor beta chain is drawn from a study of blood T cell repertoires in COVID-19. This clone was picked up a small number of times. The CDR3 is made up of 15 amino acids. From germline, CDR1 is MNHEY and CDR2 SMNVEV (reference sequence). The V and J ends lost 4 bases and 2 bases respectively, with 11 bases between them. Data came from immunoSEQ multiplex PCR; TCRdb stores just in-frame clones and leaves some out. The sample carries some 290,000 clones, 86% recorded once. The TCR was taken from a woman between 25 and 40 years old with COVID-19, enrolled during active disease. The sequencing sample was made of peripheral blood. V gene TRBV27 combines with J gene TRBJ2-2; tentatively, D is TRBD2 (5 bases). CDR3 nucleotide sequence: TGTGCCAGCAGTTATACTAGTGCAAACACCGGGGAGCTGTTTTTT. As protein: CASSYTSANTGELFF.